This TCR beta chain was identified in a study of T cell changes during pregnancy in multiple sclerosis. Libraries were prepared by immunoSEQ multiplex PCR; TCRdb keeps only in-frame clonotypes and omits some of them. The data contain around 73,000 clones, 85% to 95% of them seen just once; the ten biggest clones take up 2.5% to 3.5%. J gave up 4 bases and V 0 bases, and 8 bases lay outside the gene matches. The CDR3 loop spans 17 amino acids. The germline V gene encodes CDR1 SGHTS and CDR2 YDEGEE. The TCR comes from a female donor in good health, enrolled as a control in a pregnancy study. The gene calls are TRBV5-8 and TRBJ1-5, with 9 nucleotides matching TRBD1. Sequenced here: peripheral blood, sampled in the third trimester of pregnancy. CDR3 sequence (DNA): TGTGCCAGCAGCTTGGCTGGTGGACAGGGGCTGAATCAGCCCCAGCATTTT. This gives the protein CASSLAGGQGLNQPQHF.